A selection of T cell receptor beta chains follows, all from one sample in a study of control samples from healthy donors and cancer patients. Sequencing was performed with immunoSEQ multiplex PCR; in TCRdb, only in-frame clones are kept and a portion is missing. This table holds some 120,000 clones, roughly 95% found once. Sequencing was carried out using blood. The origin of the receptors is a man aged 25-45 years in good health. The conserved cysteine and the conserved F or W are not part of the CDR3 here. Clone size is not always given. Where it is, it says once, few, many or a class for expanded clones.

-,TRBV30,AWSLRPIYNSPLH
-,TRBV28,ASSLGSRDYEQY
-,TRBV12-3/TRBV12-4,ASSVGGRKLF
-,TRBV4-1,ASSQVAGTLNTEAF
once,TRBV19,ASSKLTEAF
-,TRBV7-2,ASSFRSQGVGTEAF
-,TRBV19,ASSKGSGGGSSYNEQF
-,TRBV2,ASSDSLREKLF
once,TRBV5-1,ASSPPGTGGNEQF
-,TRBV6-5,ASSYGGEVLH
once,TRBV9,ASSVASRGAPGELF
-,TRBV3-1/TRBV3-2,ASRGLAGQSYEQY
-,TRBV28,ASSVPASPLH
once,TRBV7-9,ASSLSTDTQY
-,TRBV29-1,SGLAGANTDTQY
-,TRBV19,ASSIEHLSTDTQY
-,TRBV10-3,AISEGQALNTEAF
-,TRBV15,ATSRDGRMSSGANVLT
-,TRBV28,ASSSPGQVNSPLH
-,TRBV7-9,ASSLQGAQEQY
-,TRBV6-1,ASSELRDNQFSSYEQY
-,TRBV24-1,ATSDGLAEAF
-,TRBV2,ASSEGAVLAKNIQY
-,TRBV4-3,ASSQGLFYEQY
-,TRBV7-2,ASSAARLAYEQY